This T cell receptor (beta chain) is drawn from a study of cytomegalovirus exposure and HLA in healthy donors. PCR was performed using 60 Vbeta and 13 Jbeta primers. Assay used: immunoSEQ multiplex PCR; TCRdb lists only in-frame clones, some missing. The sample contains more than 100,000 clones, about 80% of which appear only once. The origin of this receptor is a female donor in good health and CMV-seropositive. Sequencing was carried out using PBMCs.

The CDR3 DNA follows: TGTGCCAGTAGTAGATCAAGGACAGGGATAACCGGGGAGCTGTTTTTT. Encoded protein: CASSRSRTGITGELFF. The chain recombines TRBV19 with TRBJ2-2; the match to TRBD1 covers 8 bases. The trim removed 4 bases at V and 5 bases at J, leaving 9 bases unmatched. In germline, CDR1 is LNHDA, CDR2 SQIVND (reference sequence). This CDR3 has 16 residues.